The 8 T cell receptor beta chains given below trace back to one sample, sequenced in a study of blood T cell repertoires in COVID-19. The table came from immunoSEQ multiplex PCR; TCRdb's copy has only in-frame clones and leaves some out. The sample records approximately 97,000 clones, 90% being singletons. Sequencing was done on a sample of peripheral blood. These TCRs come from a man aged 60 to 75 with acute or convalescent COVID-19.

The V call is TRBV28, the J call TRBJ1-4, with TRBD1 as a possible D gene (6 bases). There are 17 residues in the CDR3. The germline CDR1 and CDR2 sequences are MDHEN and SYDVKM. Trimming cost V 6 bases and J 8 bases, with 25 bases left between them. The CDR3 DNA reads as TGTGCCAGCAGGGGGTTCACGGGGGGCCGGCTAAGGGAAAAACTGTTTTTT. The encoded protein is CASRGFTGGRLREKLFF.

The V gene is TRBV7-6, the J gene TRBJ1-1, with TRBD1 as a possible D gene (5 bases). The CDR3 totals 15 residues. The ends were cut back, 5 bases at V and 1 base at J, with 14 bases in the middle. Per the germline V gene, CDR1 is SGHVS and CDR2 is FNYEAQ. The DNA of the CDR3 is TGTGCCAGCAGCGCGGGGCCCTCAACGAACACTGAAGCTTTCTTT. Residues: CASSAGPSTNTEAFF.

This chain connects TRBV9 to TRBJ2-2; TRBD1 might be the D (6 bases). Germline assignment: CDR1 SGDLS and CDR2 YYNGEE. There are 15 residues in the CDR3. V shed 0 bases and J shed 3 bases, with 9 bases lying between them. The CDR3 is CASSVGAGDTGELFF. DNA of the CDR3: TGTGCCAGCAGCGTAGGGGCAGGGGACACCGGGGAGCTGTTTTTT.

The chain couples TRBV5-4 to TRBJ1-1; 8 positions match TRBD1. V gave up 2 bases and J gave up 3 bases; unmatched junction bases: 6. The CDR3 is 15 residues long. Germline loops: CDR1 SGHNT, CDR2 YYREEE (reference sequence). DNA of the CDR3: TGTGCCAGCAGCTTTGGGGGACAGGAGGACACTGAAGCTTTCTTT. As protein: CASSFGGQEDTEAFF.

This clone appeared once. The chain uses TRBV18 and TRBJ2-7, with a weak D call TRBD2 (6 bases). Trimming took 3 bases from V and 4 from J, leaving 13 bases between them. The CDR3 runs 14 residues. From germline, CDR1 is KGHSH and CDR2 LQKENI. The DNA for the CDR3 is TGTGCCAGCTCACCTTCCAACGGGGGATACGAGCAGTACTTC. It codes for CASSPSNGGYEQYF.

The chain has TRBV10-3 and TRBJ1-5; D is undetermined. This CDR3 is 14 amino acids long. The V end lost 3 bases, the J end lost 0 bases, and 6 bases lay between the germline ends. Germline CDR1 reads ENHRY; CDR2 reads SYGVKD. This CDR3 reads CAISDLSSNQPQHF. CDR3 nucleotides: TGTGCCATCAGTGATTTATCTAGCAATCAGCCCCAGCATTTT.

The chain is built from TRBV9 and TRBJ1-6, with 9 bases fitting TRBD1. From germline, CDR1 is SGDLS and CDR2 YYNGEE. This CDR3 region has 13 residues. Trimming cost V 4 bases and J 10 bases; bases outside gene matches: 3. The CDR3 protein is CASSTGGSSPLHF. DNA for the CDR3: TGTGCCAGCAGCACAGGGGGCTCCTCACCCCTCCACTTT.

The CDR3 nucleotides are TGTGCCAGCAGCTTTGGGCCCGGGAACACTGAAGCTTTCTTT. Protein sequence: CASSFGPGNTEAFF. The chain uses TRBV7-2 and TRBJ1-1; D is undetermined. V shed 3 bases and J shed 1 base, with 9 bases lying between them. The CDR3 loop spans 14 amino acids. Germline CDR1 reads SGHTA; CDR2 reads FQGNSA.